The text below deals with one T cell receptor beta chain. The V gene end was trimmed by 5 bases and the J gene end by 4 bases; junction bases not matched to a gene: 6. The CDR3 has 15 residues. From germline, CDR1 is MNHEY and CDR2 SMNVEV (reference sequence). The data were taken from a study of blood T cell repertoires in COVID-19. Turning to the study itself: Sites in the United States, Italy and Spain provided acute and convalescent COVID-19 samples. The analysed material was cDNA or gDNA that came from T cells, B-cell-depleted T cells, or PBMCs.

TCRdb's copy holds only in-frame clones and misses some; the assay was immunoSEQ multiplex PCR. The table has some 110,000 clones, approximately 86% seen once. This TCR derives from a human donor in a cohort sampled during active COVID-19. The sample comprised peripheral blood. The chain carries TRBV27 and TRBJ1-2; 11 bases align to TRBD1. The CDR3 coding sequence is TGTGCCAGCAGTCCACGGACAGGGGGCGTCTATGGCTACACCTTC. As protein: CASSPRTGGVYGYTF.